This TCR beta chain was sequenced during a study of blood T cell repertoires in COVID-19. Study-level background: Samples taken during acute and convalescent COVID-19 were collected in the United States, Italy and Spain. From T cells, B-cell-depleted T cells, or PBMCs came the material, which was cDNA or gDNA.

Under the authors' procedure: By means of reference gene primer amplification, nucleated cell counts were estimated. TCRdb's table, derived via immunoSEQ multiplex PCR, lists solely in-frame clones and lacks some. That table supplies the V and J calls and clone size; D and trimming were determined from the DNA. The sample records about 190,000 clones, about 88% being singletons. The V gene end was trimmed by 2 bases and the J gene end by 4 bases; junction bases not matched to a gene: 1. Germline V gene lookup returns CDR1 MNHNY and CDR2 SVGAGI (reference sequence). CDR3 length equals 14 residues. The V and J genes are TRBV6-6 and TRBJ1-4; 7 nucleotides match TRBD1. The TCR sequence derives from a man between 35 and 55 years old with active or convalescent COVID-19. Sequencing input: peripheral blood. The CDR3 nucleotides read TGTGCCAGCAGTTACAGGGGGCTTAATGAAAAACTGTTTTTT. Translating it yields CASSYRGLNEKLFF.